Sequencing of this TCR beta chain was carried out in a study of T cells in Graves' hyperthyroidism and ophthalmopathy. General study points: Among clonotypes expanded in thyroid above 0.001, most were also found in blood.

Over 18 months, lack of ophthalmopathy progression marked Graves' hyperthyroidism as stable. Uncontrolled infection, other autoimmune disease, pregnancy or lactation barred patients from enrollment. This clonotype has only a few counts. Its antigen is still unknown. The TCR beta CDR3 regions underwent amplification using RNA transcripts as the source. Initially, a first-round RT-PCR of the TCR CDR3 employed the HTBI primer set. TCRdb re-called the multiplex PCR reads with MiXCR, one entry per CDR3 protein. The sample has hundreds of thousands of distinct CDR3 sequences; 38% are singletons. V shed 2 bases and J 9 bases; nucleotides not matched to a gene: 6. The CDR3 spans 15 residues. Looked up from germline, CDR1 is MNHEY and CDR2 is SVGAGI.

The genes are TRBV6-5 and TRBJ1-5, with 11 positions matching TRBD1. Sequencing used blood. This clonotype originated in a man between 18 and 29 years old with Graves' hyperthyroidism. The CDR3 loop reads CASSYRTGGEWPQHF. Written as DNA, the CDR3 is TGTGCCAGCAGTTACCGGACAGGGGGCGAGTGGCCCCAGCATTTT.